The 25 T cell receptor beta chains in this list originate from one sample, sequenced in a study of tumor-infiltrating lymphocytes in primary liver carcinoma. Starting from approximately 470 ng of total RNA, TCR beta cDNA was produced with a primer in the constant region. For TCR beta, libraries were produced by three nested multiplex PCR rounds using slightly modified ARM-PCR. Researchers ran the first two PCR rounds for roughly 11 cycles each with TRBV1-TRBV30 forward primers and a C-beta reverse primer. Using its own MiXCR run on the multiplex PCR reads, TCRdb lists one record per CDR3 protein. Of 70,000 to 85,000 distinct CDR3 sequences in the sample, about two thirds are singletons; the top ten hold approximately 13%. The study co-extracted DNA and RNA from around 20-30 mg of unsorted bulk tissue. Input material: liver tumor tissue from sampling region 4. The subset denotes: tumor region T4, right-lateral pole. These receptor sequences come from an older woman with primary liver carcinoma and hepatitis B virus infection.

Turning to this clonotype: An end of the junction differs from the germline gene, which may be a read error. V and J are TRBV19 and TRBJ2-7; TRBD2 matches at 8 bases. CDR3 length: 15 residues. CDR1 and CDR2 from the germline V gene are LNHDA and SQIVND (reference sequence). As DNA, the CDR3 is TGTGCCAGAAGTATAGGAAGCGGGAGCTCCTACGAGCAGTACTTC. This gives the protein CARSIGSGSSYEQYF.

The gene calls are TRBV5-1 and TRBJ2-2, with TRBD2 identical over 14 bases. After removal of 5 bases from V and 6 bases from J, the junction contained 9 bases not matched to a gene. Germline CDR1 is SGHRS and CDR2 is YFSETQ. The CDR3 runs 17 residues. This chain's CDR3 is CASRPGTSGSIAGELFF. In nucleotides, the CDR3 is TGCGCCAGCAGGCCCGGGACTAGCGGGAGTATCGCCGGGGAGCTGTTTTTT.

On this clonotype: Sequence at one end of the junction differs from germline and may be a read error. This chain connects TRBV10-2 to TRBJ2-7, with D perhaps matching TRBD2 (6 bases). The CDR3 spans 14 residues. Germline V CDR1 and CDR2: WSHSY, SAAADI. In DNA, the CDR3 is TGCGCCAGCAGTGATCGGACTACCTTATACGAGCAGTGCTTC. Its translation is CASSDRTTLYEQCF.

This clonotype has only one observation. The rearrangement uses TRBV29-1 and TRBJ2-3; D might be TRBD1 or TRBD2, each matching 5 bases. Germline CDR1 reads SQVTM; CDR2 reads ANQGSEA. V was clipped by 3 bases and J by 5 bases, with 21 bases between them. This CDR3 contains 16 residues. CDR3 in DNA: TGCAGCGTTGACGCGACCAGCGTAGAGAGGGGAGATACGCAGTATTTT. Translation gives CSVDATSVERGDTQYF.

With regard to this clonotype: This may be a read error: a much more frequent sequence differs by one nucleotide. The chain carries TRBV15 and TRBJ1-6; TRBD1 matches 7 bases. The CDR3 consists of 15 residues. CDR1 is LNHNV and CDR2 is YYDKDF in the germline V gene (reference sequence). V lost 4 bases to trimming and J lost 7 bases; unmatched junction nucleotides: 7. The CDR3 DNA reads TGTGCCACCAGCAAAGAGACAGGGTACAATTCACCCCTCCACTTT. It encodes CATSKETGYNSPLHF.

As regards this clonotype: The junction and the germline gene differ at one end; a read error may be behind it. The chain uses TRBV5-6 and TRBJ2-1; D unclear. Germline CDR1 is SGHDT and CDR2 is YYEEEE. The CDR3 is made up of 16 amino acids. The chain's CDR3 is CTSSLEIGLLRNEQFF. CDR3 nucleotide sequence: TGTACCAGCAGCTTGGAGATTGGTCTGCTTCGGAATGAGCAGTTCTTC.

This sequence joins TRBV29-1 and TRBJ1-2, with 9 bases fitting TRBD1. Germline V gene lookup returns CDR1 SQVTM and CDR2 ANQGSEA. CDR3 size: 14 residues. Trimming took 6 bases from V and 7 from J; bases not matched to a gene: 12. The CDR3 spells CSVPPGDRVGGYTF. As DNA, the CDR3 is TGCAGCGTCCCTCCCGGGGACAGGGTGGGTGGCTACACCTTC.

Concerning this clonotype: At one boundary the junction diverges from the germline segment, which might be a read error. CDR3 coding DNA: TGTGTCTGGAGTGTAACTAGCGGGGTCTACAATAAGCAGTTCTTC. It codes for CVWSVTSGVYNKQFF. The chain links TRBV30 to TRBJ2-1; 10 bases agree with TRBD2. Germline CDR1 and CDR2: GTSNPN and SVGIG (reference sequence). The CDR3 is 15 residues long.

Concerning this clonotype: A much larger clone lies one base from this, so it may be a read error. The chain links TRBV12-3 or TRBV12-4 to TRBJ1-5; no definite D call. The CDR3 totals 14 residues. Trimming shortened V by 5 bases and J by 9 bases, and 17 bases separated the two germline ends. The CDR3 here is CASSTSAGIRPQHF. The CDR3, as DNA: TGTGCCAGCAGTACCTCAGCGGGCATCCGGCCCCAGCATTTT.

The J gene is TRBJ2-2, the V gene TRBV11-2; the D gene is possibly TRBD1 (5 bases). Germline lookup yields CDR1 SGHAT and CDR2 FQNNGV. The V end lost 5 bases, the J end lost 8 bases, and 12 bases lay between the germline ends. This CDR3 spans 13 amino acids. The CDR3 nucleotides are TGTGCCAGCAGCACCAGGGTGGGAGGGGAGCTGTTTTTT. Protein: CASSTRVGGELFF. The full variable domain, its missing parts supplied by reference TRBV11-2 and TRBJ2-2, is EAGVAQSPRYKIIEKRQSVAFWCNPISGHATLYWYQQILGQGPKLLIQFQNNGVVDDSQLPKDRFSAERLKGVDSTLKIQPAKLEDSAVYLCASSTRVGGELFFGEGSRLTVL.

This chain connects TRBV5-1 to TRBJ1-2, with D maybe TRBD1 (5 bases). Germline-derived CDR1 and CDR2 are SGHRS and YFSETQ. Trimming removed 5 bases from V and 4 bases from J, with 15 bases in between. The CDR3 covers 14 residues. In DNA, the CDR3 is TGCGCCAGCAGTCTGGGCAGGGCCGCCTATGGCTACACCTTC. It translates to CASSLGRAAYGYTF.

Details on this clonotype: The germline gene is not matched at one end of the junction; a read error may be the cause. CDR3 DNA: TGTGCCAGCAGCCAAGATGGGGGTTCTGGGGTCAACGTCCTGACCTTC. This sequence encodes CASSQDGGSGVNVLTF. The chain has TRBV4-2 and TRBJ2-6; D may match TRBD1 or TRBD2 (5 bases each). This CDR3 comprises 16 residues. Germline values: CDR1 LGHNA, CDR2 YNFKEQ.

With regard to this clonotype: One junction end does not reproduce the germline sequence, and a read error may be involved. The chain employs TRBV6-6 and TRBJ1-5; TRBD1 agrees at 7 bases. The CDR3 totals 15 residues. In germline, CDR1 is MNHNY, CDR2 SVGAGI (reference sequence). CDR3 sequence: CTSSGYRGSYQPQHF. The CDR3 nucleotides read TGTACCAGCAGTGGCTACAGGGGCTCCTATCAGCCCCAGCATTTT.

In this sample, this clonotype turned up a few times. It may be a read error: a sequence one base away is much more abundant. The chain uses TRBV12-3 or TRBV12-4 and TRBJ2-1; 11 bases are shared with TRBD2. J lost 7 bases, V lost 4 bases, and 9 bases had no gene match. The CDR3 runs to 16 residues. For the CDR3, the DNA is TGTGCCAGCAGTTACCTTGGGACTAGCGGCGGGAATGAGCAGTTCTTC. Translated: CASSYLGTSGGNEQFF.

Concerning this clonotype itself: It is likely a read error, because the conserved phenylalanine at the end of the CDR3 is missing. The DNA is left out, because the CDR3 cannot be placed on it with certainty; the CDR3 is given as TCRdb lists it. The V and J genes are TRBV14 and TRBJ2-1; TRBD1, the table's D call, lacks a check against the DNA. The CDR3 spans 15 amino acids, including both terminal residues. The germline V gene has CDR1 SGHDN and CDR2 FVKESK. CDR3 protein: CASSPQGVWANEQLL.

In the case of this clonotype: The conserved phenylalanine or tryptophan is not found at the CDR3 terminus, so this likely reflects a read error. V gene TRBV11-2 combines with J gene TRBJ2-1; possibly TRBD2 for D (7 bases). V shed 9 bases and J shed 7 bases, with 25 bases lying between them. The CDR3 consists of 16 residues. The germline gives CDR1 SGHAT, CDR2 FQNNGV. The CDR3 nucleotides are TGTGCCAGTAGCCCGACCCGGGGGGCAGGAGAGAATGAGCAGTTCTTA. Translation gives CASSPTRGAGENEQFL.

The rearrangement links TRBV4-2 to TRBJ2-3, with 10 positions matching TRBD2. J lost 0 bases, V lost 8 bases, and 8 bases had no gene match. CDR1 is LGHNA, CDR2 YNFKEQ, per germline. This CDR3 has 16 amino acids. CDR3 coding DNA: TGTGCCAGCGGCCTAGAGACTAGCGGGAGCACAGATACGCAGTATTTT. Residues: CASGLETSGSTDTQYF.

The chain is built from TRBV29-1 and TRBJ2-2; D is ambiguous. The CDR3 covers 13 residues. The germline gives CDR1 SQVTM, CDR2 ANQGSEA. V lost 5 bases and J 7 bases, leaving 14 bases between the germline ends. CDR3 residues: CSVSSNGFGELFF. DNA of the CDR3: TGCAGCGTTTCGTCTAATGGATTCGGGGAGCTGTTTTTT.

Note on this clonotype: This may be a read error, as it is one base from a much larger clone. The CDR3 does not end in the conserved phenylalanine or tryptophan, so this is likely a read error. V is TRBV7-9 and J is TRBJ2-6; D is perhaps TRBD2 (6 bases). Germline loops: CDR1 SEHNR, CDR2 FQNEAQ (reference sequence). V lost 0 bases, J lost 8 bases, and 8 bases lay in between. The CDR3 length is 14 residues. The CDR3 DNA reads TGTGCCAGCAGCTTAGCTGGCGGGACCAACGTCCTGACTATC. As protein: CASSLAGGTNVLTI.

In its sample, this clonotype was seen once. This chain connects TRBV11-2 to TRBJ2-3; the match to TRBD1 covers 9 bases. J was trimmed by 2 bases and V by 5 bases; bases with no gene match: 5. This CDR3 spans 15 amino acids. Germline V gene lookup returns CDR1 SGHAT and CDR2 FQNNGV. The chain's CDR3 is CASSNDRGATDTQYF. CDR3 DNA: TGTGCCAGCAGCAATGACAGGGGGGCCACAGATACGCAGTATTTT.

This clonotype has a count of ten or more. The chain couples TRBV7-8 to TRBJ2-4; D gene ambiguous. CDR1 is SGHVS, CDR2 FQNEAQ, per germline. V was pared by 5 bases and J by 2 bases, with 13 bases between. The CDR3 is 15 residues long. CDR3 sequence: CASSVGGVTKNIQYF. The CDR3, as DNA: TGTGCCAGCAGCGTAGGTGGCGTGACCAAAAACATTCAGTACTTC.

On this clonotype itself: The final CDR3 position lacks the conserved phenylalanine or tryptophan, pointing to a likely read error. The rearrangement joins TRBV11-1 to TRBJ2-6; D gene ambiguous. Per germline, CDR1 SGHAT and CDR2 FQDESV (reference sequence). The V gene lost 0 bases and the J gene lost 0 bases, with 9 bases spanning the gap. CDR3 length: 17 amino acids. CDR3 sequence reads: CASSLADGSSGANVLTL. CDR3 in DNA: TGTGCCAGCAGCTTAGCGGACGGTTCCTCTGGGGCCAACGTCCTGACTCTC.

J is TRBJ2-3 and V is TRBV12-3 or TRBV12-4, with TRBD1 matching over 10 bases. CDR3 length: 16 amino acids. Trimming removed 1 base from V and 2 bases from J; junction bases left unmatched: 3. CDR3 in DNA: TGTGCCAGCAGTTTAGGGGACAGGGGAATCACAGATACGCAGTATTTT. It translates to CASSLGDRGITDTQYF.

Worth noting for this clonotype: Its ends do not fully match the called genes, so a read error is possible. The chain couples TRBV29-1 to TRBJ1-1; no definite D call. The V gene's germline CDR1 is SQVTM and CDR2 ANQGSEA. This CDR3 comprises 14 residues. The CDR3 region has the DNA TGCAGCGTTGAACAATTGGGTGGAAGGACTGAGGCTTTCTTT. It is translated as CSVEQLGGRTEAFF.

The V and J genes are TRBV28 and TRBJ2-1, with TRBD1 matching 7 bases. CDR3 size: 14 residues. The germline CDR1 and CDR2 sequences are MDHEN and SYDVKM. The J segment lost 7 bases and the V segment lost 9 bases, leaving 12 bases of the junction unmatched. Here the CDR3 reads CARNTPGTVNEQFF. DNA for the CDR3: TGTGCCAGAAACACTCCCGGGACAGTTAATGAGCAGTTCTTC.